The rows below give T cell receptor beta chains drawn from one sample of a study of blood T cell repertoires in COVID-19. Clones were sequenced by immunoSEQ multiplex PCR, and TCRdb holds only the in-frame ones, with some missing. Seen here are 80,000 to 95,000 clones, 88% observed once, and the top ten hold just under 7.5%. Material: peripheral blood. The receptor set was obtained from a man aged 65-85 years with acute or convalescent COVID-19. CDR3s include the opening cysteine and the closing phenylalanine or tryptophan. Fields, in order: V gene, D gene, CDR3 length, clone size, J gene, CDR3 DNA, CDR3 protein. D genes are given only for firm matches. Size tells how often a clone was seen (once, few, many) or the class of an expanded clone, and some rows leave it out.

TRBV9,TRBD1,16,.,TRBJ2-1,TGTGCCAGCAGCGTTTCGGACAGGGGGAACTACAATGAGCAGTTCTTC,CASSVSDRGNYNEQFF
TRBV27,.,13,.,TRBJ1-2,TGTGCCAGCAGTTTTGGCGGGAACTATGGCTACACCTTC,CASSFGGNYGYTF
TRBV5-1,.,15,few,TRBJ2-7,TGCGCCAGCAGCTTGGTCGGGAGAGTTTCCTACGAGCAGTACTTC,CASSLVGRVSYEQYF
TRBV2,.,10,.,TRBJ1-2,TGTGCCAGCAGTGATGAGGGCTACACCTTC,CASSDEGYTF
TRBV11-2,.,18,.,TRBJ2-2,TGTGCCAGCAGCTCCCCTCGCCGTCGCGGTTCGAACACCGGGGAGCTGTTTTTT,CASSSPRRRGSNTGELFF
TRBV2,.,14,.,TRBJ1-5,TGTGCCAGCAGCGACCAGGAGGGCATTCGGCCCCAGCATTTT,CASSDQEGIRPQHF
TRBV6-5,.,14,.,TRBJ1-3,TGTGCCAGCAGCCCGACAGTCTCTGGAAACACCATATATTTT,CASSPTVSGNTIYF
TRBV2,TRBD1,15,.,TRBJ1-2,TGTGCCAGCACTGGACTAGACAGGGGGGGGCGTGGCTACACCTTC,CASTGLDRGGRGYTF
TRBV27,.,11,.,TRBJ2-7,TGTGCCAGCAGTTTTCGGTCAGAGCAGTACTTC,CASSFRSEQYF
TRBV9,.,15,.,TRBJ2-3,TGTGCCAGCCAACCCGGAGGGCGGAACACAGATACGCAGTATTTT,CASQPGGRNTDTQYF
TRBV5-1,TRBD1,15,.,TRBJ1-3,TGCGCCAGCAGCACGTCAGGGGGGTCTGGAAACACCATATATTTT,CASSTSGGSGNTIYF
TRBV7-2,.,13,once,TRBJ1-1,TGTGCCAGCACCCTTAGAACAGTTTCTGAAGCTTTCTTT,CASTLRTVSEAFF
TRBV10-1,TRBD2,16,.,TRBJ2-7,TGCGCCAGCAGTGAGTACGGGACTAGCGGGAGACACGAGCAGTACTTC,CASSEYGTSGRHEQYF
TRBV2,.,15,.,TRBJ1-3,TGTGCCAGCAGTCCGGACAGCAACTCTGGAAACACCATATATTTT,CASSPDSNSGNTIYF
TRBV4-3,.,15,.,TRBJ1-3,TGCGCCAGCAGCCTGCACCTCTCGGGTGGAAACACCATATATTTT,CASSLHLSGGNTIYF
TRBV10-2,TRBD1,13,once,TRBJ1-4,TGCGCCAGCAGTAGGGACAGTAATGAAAAACTGTTTTTT,CASSRDSNEKLFF
TRBV5-1,.,14,.,TRBJ2-7,TGCGCCAGCAGCCCCTGGGTCTCCTCGGGGGAGCAGTACTTC,CASSPWVSSGEQYF
TRBV6-5,.,13,.,TRBJ1-5,TGTGCCAGCAGTTACTTGCAGGGTCAGCCCCAGCATTTT,CASSYLQGQPQHF